What follows are 25 T cell receptor beta chains derived from one specimen sequenced in a study of blood T cell repertoires in COVID-19. This table comes from immunoSEQ multiplex PCR, and its TCRdb copy is limited to in-frame clones, with some not included. Here the sample spans around 70,000 clones, 80% to 85% being singletons. Sequencing was carried out using peripheral blood. The receptors here all came from a woman aged 55-75 years with acute or convalescent COVID-19.

V usage is TRBV7-9 and J usage is TRBJ1-3; perhaps TRBD1 as D (6 bases). Per the germline V gene, CDR1 is SEHNR and CDR2 is FQNEAQ (reference sequence). V lost 7 bases and J 3 bases, leaving 22 bases between the germline ends. The CDR3 spans 17 residues. CDR3 DNA sequence: TGTGCCAGCACCTATCAGGGGTCGGCGGGCTATGGAAACACCATATATTTT. Protein product: CASTYQGSAGYGNTIYF.

The CDR3 nucleotides are TGTGCCAGCAGCCACGGGACAGGCCTAAACTACAATGAGCAGTTCTTC. It encodes CASSHGTGLNYNEQFF. This chain joins TRBV14 and TRBJ2-1; 8 nucleotides match TRBD1. Germline CDR1 reads SGHDN; CDR2 reads FVKESK. The CDR3 extends over 16 amino acids. After removal of 3 bases from V and 3 bases from J, the junction contained 7 bases not matched to a gene. Drawing the rest from reference TRBV14 and TRBJ2-1, the complete variable domain is EAGVTQFPSHSVIEKGQTVTLRCDPISGHDNLYWYRRVMGKEIKFLLHFVKESKQDESGMPNNRFLAERTGGTYSTLKVQPAELEDSGVYFCASSHGTGLNYNEQFFGPGTRLTVL.

The rearrangement joins TRBV7-6 to TRBJ2-3, with 14 bases identical to TRBD2. The germline V gene has CDR1 SGHVS and CDR2 FNYEAQ. CDR3 length: 15 residues. Germline trimming cut 4 bases from V and 11 bases from J; bases unmatched to any gene: 8. In DNA, the CDR3 is TGTGCCAGCAGCTCAGCCGGGACTAGCGGGGGTCGGCAGTATTTT. This encodes CASSSAGTSGGRQYF.

The rearrangement links TRBV5-1 to TRBJ2-7; D unresolved. CDR3 length equals 12 residues. Germline V CDR1 and CDR2: SGHRS, YFSETQ. Trimming took 4 bases from V and 3 from J, leaving 8 bases between them. The CDR3 loop reads CASSADIYEQYF. The CDR3 DNA sequence: TGCGCCAGCAGCGCCGACATCTACGAGCAGTACTTC.

Only one count was recorded for this clone. The V gene is TRBV6-6, the J gene TRBJ2-3; 9 nucleotides align to TRBD1. CDR1 is MNHNY and CDR2 is SVGAGI in the germline V gene (reference sequence). The junction had 7 bases not matched to a gene; V was cut back by 2 bases and J by 7 bases. The CDR3 is made up of 15 amino acids. DNA for the CDR3: TGTGCCAGCAGTTACCCCGGACAGGGGCCCAATACGCAGTATTTT. Its protein is CASSYPGQGPNTQYF.

The chain employs TRBV5-4 and TRBJ2-7; 7 bases match TRBD1. With V trimmed by 7 bases and J by 7 bases, 11 bases remained unmatched. The V gene's germline CDR1 is SGHNT and CDR2 YYREEE (reference sequence). The CDR3 extends over 13 amino acids. The CDR3 protein is CASGNKGAGEQYF. The DNA of the CDR3 is TGTGCCAGCGGGAACAAGGGGGCTGGAGAGCAGTACTTC.

The chain recombines TRBV5-5 with TRBJ1-2; 10 bases line up with TRBD1. CDR3 length: 14 amino acids. Trimming at V came to 4 bases and at J to 5 bases, leaving 5 bases not matched to a gene. Germline assignment: CDR1 SGHKS and CDR2 YYEKEE (reference sequence). The CDR3 nucleotides read TGTGCCAGCAGCGGGGGGACAGGGGAATATGGCTACACCTTC. It yields the protein CASSGGTGEYGYTF.

The table lists this clone with a count of one. The V call is TRBV3-1 (or the pseudogene TRBV3-2), the J call TRBJ1-2; 7 positions agree with TRBD1. The junction had 13 bases not matched to a gene; V was cut back by 4 bases and J by 2 bases. CDR3 length equals 17 residues. Germline loops: CDR1 LGHDT, CDR2 YNNKEL (reference sequence). CDR3 in DNA: TGTGCCAGCAGCCCTCCCCCCGGGACAGCGTTGAACTATGGCTACACCTTC. It yields the protein CASSPPPGTALNYGYTF.

This chain connects TRBV6-5 to TRBJ2-2; perhaps TRBD1 as D (6 bases). Between the trimmed V and J ends, which lost 7 bases and 5 bases, there was a span of 17 bases. The CDR3 is 15 residues long. Germline V CDR1 and CDR2: MNHEY, SVGAGI. CDR3 sequence reads: CASTGSGTHTGELFF. CDR3 DNA sequence: TGTGCCAGCACCGGCTCCGGGACACATACCGGGGAGCTGTTTTTT.

The chain has TRBV3-1 (or the pseudogene TRBV3-2) and TRBJ1-5; 7 bases align to TRBD1. Germline loops: CDR1 LGHDT, CDR2 YNNKEL (reference sequence). The CDR3 covers 15 residues. V trimming: 4 bases; J trimming: 4 bases; junction bases outside the gene matches: 7. This CDR3 is CASSPDRARNQPQHF. The CDR3, as DNA: TGTGCCAGCAGCCCCGACAGGGCCCGGAATCAGCCCCAGCATTTT.

This rearrangement joins TRBV2 to TRBJ1-1, with 11 bases aligning to TRBD1. V shed 11 bases and J 6 bases; nucleotides not matched to a gene: 8. The CDR3 length is 13 residues. Germline values: CDR1 SNHLY, CDR2 FYNNEI. In nucleotides, the CDR3 is TGTGCCTCCTTTTGGGGACAGGGGGCTGAAGCTTTCTTT. Amino acids: CASFWGQGAEAFF. The full variable domain, in which reference TRBV2 and TRBJ1-1 provide the parts outside the CDR3, is EPEVTQTPSHQVTQMGQEVILRCVPISNHLYFYWYRQILGQKVEFLVSFYNNEISEKSEIFDDQFSVERPDGSNFTLKIRSTKLEDSAMYFCASFWGQGAEAFFGQGTRLTVV.

The chain carries TRBV7-2 and TRBJ1-3; maybe TRBD1 (6 bases). This CDR3 contains 18 residues. V lost 0 bases, J lost 0 bases, and 15 bases lay in between. From germline, CDR1 is SGHTA and CDR2 FQGNSA. CDR3 DNA: TGTGCCAGCAGCTTAGCCCCTCGTCGAGGGGGCTCTGGAAACACCATATATTTT. Translated, it gives CASSLAPRRGGSGNTIYF.

As DNA, the CDR3 is TGTGCCAGCATAGGTCAGGGCTCCTACAATGAGCAGTTCTTC. Translation: CASIGQGSYNEQFF. This chain joins TRBV2 and TRBJ2-1, with a weak D call TRBD1 (5 bases). This CDR3 has 14 residues. The V end lost 7 bases, the J end lost 0 bases, and 10 bases lay between the germline ends. The V gene's germline CDR1 is SNHLY and CDR2 FYNNEI.

This sequence joins TRBV7-3 and TRBJ1-2, with 8 bases lining up with TRBD1. This CDR3 comprises 13 residues. Germline V gives CDR1 SGHTA, CDR2 FQGTGA. J gave up 4 bases and V 5 bases, and 3 bases lay outside the gene matches. CDR3: CASSPTGGYGYTF. CDR3 nucleotide sequence: TGTGCCAGCAGCCCTACAGGGGGCTATGGCTACACCTTC. The variable domain in full, with the rest retrieved from reference TRBV7-3 and TRBJ1-2, is GAGVSQTPSNKVTEKGKYVELRCDPISGHTALYWYRQSLGQGPEFLIYFQGTGAADDSGLPNDRFFAVRPEGSVSTLKIQRTERGDSAVYLCASSPTGGYGYTFGSGTRLTVV.

This clone was seen once. The V gene is TRBV19, the J gene TRBJ2-7, with 7 nucleotides matching TRBD2. The germline V gene has CDR1 LNHDA and CDR2 SQIVND (reference sequence). Trimming took 5 bases from V and 3 from J; bases not matched to a gene: 7. This CDR3 comprises 14 residues. CDR3 residues: CASSLLAGVYEQYF. The CDR3 DNA reads TGTGCCAGTAGTCTACTGGCGGGAGTCTACGAGCAGTACTTC.

This clone was counted once. J is TRBJ2-2 and V is TRBV14; the match to TRBD2 covers 8 bases. The ends lost 0 bases at V and 5 bases at J; junction bases unmatched: 5. Germline V gives CDR1 SGHDN, CDR2 FVKESK. The CDR3 has 16 amino acids. CDR3 amino acids: CASSQDRGGQTGELFF. CDR3 in DNA: TGTGCCAGCAGCCAAGACCGGGGGGGCCAGACCGGGGAGCTGTTTTTT. The full variable domain, in which reference TRBV14 and TRBJ2-2 provide the parts outside the CDR3, is EAGVTQFPSHSVIEKGQTVTLRCDPISGHDNLYWYRRVMGKEIKFLLHFVKESKQDESGMPNNRFLAERTGGTYSTLKVQPAELEDSGVYFCASSQDRGGQTGELFFGEGSRLTVL.

This clone appeared a single time. The chain is built from TRBV7-8 and TRBJ1-1; the match to TRBD1 covers 7 bases. This CDR3 has 15 residues. After removal of 6 bases from V and 1 base from J, the junction contained 8 bases not matched to a gene. Germline CDR1 SGHVS, CDR2 FQNEAQ. The CDR3 loop reads CASRQRGRRNTEAFF. For the CDR3, the DNA is TGTGCCAGCAGACAAAGGGGGCGCCGGAACACTGAAGCTTTCTTT.

J is TRBJ1-5 and V is TRBV19, with D unclear. V lost 0 bases to trimming and J lost 4 bases, with 7 bases between them. The CDR3 runs 14 residues. Germline values: CDR1 LNHDA, CDR2 SQIVND (reference sequence). CDR3 DNA sequence: TGTGCCAGTAGTATAGAGACGGGAAATCAGCCCCAGCATTTT. Its translation is CASSIETGNQPQHF.

The chain has TRBV18 and TRBJ1-3; 10 bases are a match to TRBD1. This CDR3 is 16 amino acids long. V lost 3 bases to trimming and J lost 0 bases; unmatched junction nucleotides: 2. CDR1 and CDR2 from the germline V gene are KGHSH and LQKENI. CDR3 nucleotides: TGTGCCAGCTCACCGGGACAGGGGTCCTCTGGAAACACCATATATTTT. Protein product: CASSPGQGSSGNTIYF.

The genes are TRBV3-1 (or the pseudogene TRBV3-2) and TRBJ1-1, with a weak D call TRBD1 (6 bases). The ends were cut back, 1 base at V and 1 base at J, with 10 bases in the middle. The CDR3 runs to 15 residues. Germline values: CDR1 LGHDT, CDR2 YNNKEL (reference sequence). The CDR3 region is CASSQVTGTNTEAFF. The CDR3 DNA is TGTGCCAGCAGCCAAGTTACAGGGACGAACACTGAAGCTTTCTTT.

The V call is TRBV30, the J call TRBJ1-1; D remains ambiguous. The germline V and J ends were trimmed by 2 bases and 1 base, with 8 bases remaining between them. Germline V gene lookup returns CDR1 GTSNPN and CDR2 SVGIG (reference sequence). The CDR3 covers 13 residues. CDR3 sequence reads: CAWSRISNTEAFF. DNA for the CDR3: TGTGCCTGGAGTCGTATCTCGAACACTGAAGCTTTCTTT. Combining the CDR3 with reference TRBV30 and TRBJ1-1 gives the whole variable domain SQTIHQWPATLVQPVGSPLSLECTVEGTSNPNLYWYRQAAGRGLQLLFYSVGIGQISSEVPQNLSASRPQDRQFILSSKKLLLSDSGFYLCAWSRISNTEAFFGQGTRLTVV.

V and J are TRBV5-1 and TRBJ2-2; 8 bases align to TRBD2. The CDR3 extends over 17 amino acids. CDR1 SGHRS and CDR2 YFSETQ come from the germline V gene. The V and J ends lost 3 bases and 2 bases, in that order; junction bases with no gene match: 9. This CDR3 reads CASSSGLAGLNTGELFF. The CDR3 DNA is TGCGCCAGCAGCTCGGGGCTAGCGGGCTTAAACACCGGGGAGCTGTTTTTT.

This clone was detected ten times or more. The J gene is TRBJ2-7, the V gene TRBV4-1; 7 bases fit TRBD1. CDR1 is MGHRA and CDR2 is YSYEKL in the germline V gene. This CDR3 is 14 amino acids long. With V trimmed by 3 bases and J by 2 bases, 4 bases remained unmatched. The CDR3 sequence is CASSQQTGPYEQYF. Here the CDR3 DNA reads TGCGCCAGCAGCCAGCAGACAGGGCCCTACGAGCAGTACTTC.

This clone has a handful of counts. This same CDR3 is encoded by further DNA sequences in the sample. The chain is built from TRBV6-1 and TRBJ1-2; D gene unclear. This CDR3 has 13 residues. The ends were cut back, 3 bases at V and 2 bases at J, with 7 bases in the middle. Per germline, CDR1 MNHNS and CDR2 SASEGT. This chain's CDR3 is CASSESGNYGYTF. In nucleotides, the CDR3 is TGTGCCAGCAGTGAGTCGGGGAACTATGGCTACACCTTC.

V is TRBV9 and J is TRBJ2-3; 14 positions agree with TRBD2. Germline lookup yields CDR1 SGDLS and CDR2 YYNGEE. The trim removed 3 bases at V and 5 bases at J, leaving 26 bases unmatched. CDR3 length: 23 amino acids. In DNA form, the CDR3 reads TGTGCCAGCAGCGCGAGTCTCGGGAGACTAGCGGGGGGGCCAAGCAGGGCTCGAGATACGCAGTATTTT. This codes for CASSASLGRLAGGPSRARDTQYF.